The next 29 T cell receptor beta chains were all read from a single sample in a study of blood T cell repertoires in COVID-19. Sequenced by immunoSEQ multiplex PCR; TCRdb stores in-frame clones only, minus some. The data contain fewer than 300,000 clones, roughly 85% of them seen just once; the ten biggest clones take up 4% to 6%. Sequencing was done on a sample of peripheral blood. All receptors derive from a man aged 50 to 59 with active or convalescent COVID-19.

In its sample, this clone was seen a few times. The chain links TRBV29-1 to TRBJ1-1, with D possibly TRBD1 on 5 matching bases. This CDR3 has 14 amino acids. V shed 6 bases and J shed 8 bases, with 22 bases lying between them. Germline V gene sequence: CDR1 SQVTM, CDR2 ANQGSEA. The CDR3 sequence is CSVSGPTAIGEAFF. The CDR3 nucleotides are TGCAGCGTGTCCGGCCCGACAGCCATTGGAGAAGCTTTCTTT.

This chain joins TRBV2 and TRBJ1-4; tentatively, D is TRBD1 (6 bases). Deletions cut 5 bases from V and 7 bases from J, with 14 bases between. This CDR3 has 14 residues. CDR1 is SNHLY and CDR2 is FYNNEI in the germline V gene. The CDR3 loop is CASSPTGIGEKLFF. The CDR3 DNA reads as TGTGCCAGCAGTCCAACAGGGATCGGTGAAAAACTGTTTTTT. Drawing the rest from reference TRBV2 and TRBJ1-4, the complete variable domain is EPEVTQTPSHQVTQMGQEVILRCVPISNHLYFYWYRQILGQKVEFLVSFYNNEISEKSEIFDDQFSVERPDGSNFTLKIRSTKLEDSAMYFCASSPTGIGEKLFFGSGTQLSVL.

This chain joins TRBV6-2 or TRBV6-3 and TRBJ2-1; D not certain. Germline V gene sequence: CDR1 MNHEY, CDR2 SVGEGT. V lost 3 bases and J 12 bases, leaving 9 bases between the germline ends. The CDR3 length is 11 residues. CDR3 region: CASSYSRRQFF. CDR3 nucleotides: TGTGCCAGCAGTTATTCGCGGAGGCAGTTCTTC.

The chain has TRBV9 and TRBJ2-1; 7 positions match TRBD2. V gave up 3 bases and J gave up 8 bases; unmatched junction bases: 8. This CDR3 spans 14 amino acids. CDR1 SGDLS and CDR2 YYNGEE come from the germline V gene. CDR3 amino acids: CASSASGIGYEQFF. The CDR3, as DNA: TGTGCCAGCAGCGCGAGCGGGATCGGGTATGAGCAGTTCTTC.

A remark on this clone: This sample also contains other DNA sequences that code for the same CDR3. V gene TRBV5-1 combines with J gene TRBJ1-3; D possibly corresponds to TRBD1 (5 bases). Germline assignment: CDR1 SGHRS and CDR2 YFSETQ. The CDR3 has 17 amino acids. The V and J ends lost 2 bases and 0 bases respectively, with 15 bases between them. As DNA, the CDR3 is TGCGCCAGCAGCTTAGGTTCCAGGGATTCCTCTGGAAACACCATATATTTT. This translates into CASSLGSRDSSGNTIYF. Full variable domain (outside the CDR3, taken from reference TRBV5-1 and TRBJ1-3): KAGVTQTPRYLIKTRGQQVTLSCSPISGHRSVSWYQQTPGQGLQFLFEYFSETQRNKGNFPGRFSGRQFSNSRSEMNVSTLELGDSALYLCASSLGSRDSSGNTIYFGEGSWLTVV.

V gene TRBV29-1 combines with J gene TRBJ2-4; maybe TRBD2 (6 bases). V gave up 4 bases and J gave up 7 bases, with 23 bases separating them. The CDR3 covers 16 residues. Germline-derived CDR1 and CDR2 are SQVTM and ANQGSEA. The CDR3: CSVGGPRRGGANIQYF. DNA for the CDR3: TGCAGCGTTGGTGGCCCTAGGAGGGGTGGGGCGAACATTCAGTACTTC.

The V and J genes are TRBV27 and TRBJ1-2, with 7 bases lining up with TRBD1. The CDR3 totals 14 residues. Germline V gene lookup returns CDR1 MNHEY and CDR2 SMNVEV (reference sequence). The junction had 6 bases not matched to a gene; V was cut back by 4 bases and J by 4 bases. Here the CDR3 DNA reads TGTGCCAGCAGTTCAATGGGACAGATCTATGGCTACACCTTC. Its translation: CASSSMGQIYGYTF.

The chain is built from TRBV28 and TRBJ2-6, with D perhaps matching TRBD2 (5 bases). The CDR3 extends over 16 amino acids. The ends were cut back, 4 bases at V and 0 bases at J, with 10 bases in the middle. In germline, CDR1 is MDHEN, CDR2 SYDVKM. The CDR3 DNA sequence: TGTGCCAGCAGTTCCCCTGCGGGCTCTGGGGCCAACGTCCTGACTTTC. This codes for CASSSPAGSGANVLTF. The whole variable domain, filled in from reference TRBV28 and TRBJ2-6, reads DVKVTQSSRYLVKRTGEKVFLECVQDMDHENMFWYRQDPGLGLRLIYFSYDVKMKEKGDIPEGYSVSREKKERFSLILESASTNQTSMYLCASSSPAGSGANVLTFGAGSRLTVL.

Written as DNA, the CDR3 is TGTGCTAGTGGTTTGGGGTCGGGTGAAAAACTGTTTTTT. Protein: CASGLGSGEKLFF. The chain couples TRBV12-5 to TRBJ1-4; D uncertain. Germline-derived CDR1 and CDR2 are LGHNT and FRNRAP. There are 13 residues in the CDR3. The V gene lost 1 base and the J gene lost 7 bases, with 7 bases spanning the gap.

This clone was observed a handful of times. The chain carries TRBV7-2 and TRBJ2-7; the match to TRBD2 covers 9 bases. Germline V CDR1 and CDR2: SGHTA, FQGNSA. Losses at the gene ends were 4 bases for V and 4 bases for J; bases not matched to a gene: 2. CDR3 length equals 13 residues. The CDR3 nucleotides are TGTGCCAGCAGCTCCACTAGCGGGTACGAGCAGTACTTC. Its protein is CASSSTSGYEQYF.

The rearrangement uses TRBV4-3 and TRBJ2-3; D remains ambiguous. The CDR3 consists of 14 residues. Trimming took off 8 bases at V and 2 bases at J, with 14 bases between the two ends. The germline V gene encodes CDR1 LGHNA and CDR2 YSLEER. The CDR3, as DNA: TGCGCCAGCTCCGTTTCAGTGTCCACAGATACGCAGTATTTT. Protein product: CASSVSVSTDTQYF.

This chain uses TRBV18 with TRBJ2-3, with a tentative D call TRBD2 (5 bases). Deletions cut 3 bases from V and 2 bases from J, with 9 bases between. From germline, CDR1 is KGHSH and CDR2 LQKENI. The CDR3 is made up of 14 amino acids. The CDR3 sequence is CASSPLAATDTQYF. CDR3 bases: TGTGCCAGCTCACCTCTAGCAGCCACAGATACGCAGTATTTT.

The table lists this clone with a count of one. The CDR3 region is CAWSVHRAEAFF. Written as DNA, the CDR3 is TGTGCCTGGAGTGTTCATCGGGCTGAAGCTTTCTTT. The genes are TRBV30 and TRBJ1-1; D is undetermined. This CDR3 is built from 12 residues. Germline V gives CDR1 GTSNPN, CDR2 SVGIG (reference sequence). Trimming pared 0 bases from V and 6 bases from J, leaving 8 bases between.

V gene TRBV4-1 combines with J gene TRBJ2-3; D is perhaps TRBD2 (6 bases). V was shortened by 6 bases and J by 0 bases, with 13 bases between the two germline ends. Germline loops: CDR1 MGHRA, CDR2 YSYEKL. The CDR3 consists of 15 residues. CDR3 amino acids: CASSSPGTSTDTQYF. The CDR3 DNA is TGCGCCAGCAGTTCCCCGGGGACTAGCACAGATACGCAGTATTTT.

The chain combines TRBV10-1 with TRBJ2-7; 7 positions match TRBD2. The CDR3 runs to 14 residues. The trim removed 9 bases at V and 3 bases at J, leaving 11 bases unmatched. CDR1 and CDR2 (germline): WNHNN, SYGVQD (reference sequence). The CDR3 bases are TGCGCCAGTCGAGGTGGGGGGGGAGGCTACGAGCAGTACTTC. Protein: CASRGGGGGYEQYF.

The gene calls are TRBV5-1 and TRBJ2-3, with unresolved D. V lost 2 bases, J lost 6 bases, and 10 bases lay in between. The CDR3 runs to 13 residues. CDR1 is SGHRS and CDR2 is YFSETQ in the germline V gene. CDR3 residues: CASSFTVADTQYF. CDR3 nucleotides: TGCGCCAGCAGCTTTACGGTAGCCGATACGCAGTATTTT.

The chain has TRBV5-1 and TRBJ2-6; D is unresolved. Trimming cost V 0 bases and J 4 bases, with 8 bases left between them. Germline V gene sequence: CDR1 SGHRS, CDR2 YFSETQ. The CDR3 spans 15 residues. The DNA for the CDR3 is TGCGCCAGCAGCTTGGACAGTCTGGGGGCCAACGTCCTGACTTTC. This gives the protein CASSLDSLGANVLTF.

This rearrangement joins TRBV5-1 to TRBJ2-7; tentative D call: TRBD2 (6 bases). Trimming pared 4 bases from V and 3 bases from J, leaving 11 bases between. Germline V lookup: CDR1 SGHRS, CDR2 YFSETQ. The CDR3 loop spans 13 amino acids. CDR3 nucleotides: TGCGCCAGCAGCCCCGGGAGTTACTACGAGCAGTACTTC. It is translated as CASSPGSYYEQYF. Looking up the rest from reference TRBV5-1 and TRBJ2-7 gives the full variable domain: KAGVTQTPRYLIKTRGQQVTLSCSPISGHRSVSWYQQTPGQGLQFLFEYFSETQRNKGNFPGRFSGRQFSNSRSEMNVSTLELGDSALYLCASSPGSYYEQYFGPGTRLTVT.

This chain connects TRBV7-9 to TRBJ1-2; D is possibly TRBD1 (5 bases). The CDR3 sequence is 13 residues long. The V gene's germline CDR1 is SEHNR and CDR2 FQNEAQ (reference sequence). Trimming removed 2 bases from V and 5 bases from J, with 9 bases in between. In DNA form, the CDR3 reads TGTGCCAGCAGCTTAATCGGGACTTATGGCTACACCTTC. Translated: CASSLIGTYGYTF.

The CDR3 sequence is CASRGEGVQPQHF. CDR3 bases: TGTGCCAGCAGGGGGGAGGGGGTCCAGCCCCAGCATTTT. The rearrangement links TRBV25-1 to TRBJ1-5; the D gene is possibly TRBD1 (6 bases). V was shortened by 6 bases and J by 7 bases, with 13 bases between the two germline ends. The germline CDR1 and CDR2 sequences are MGHDK and SYGVNS. The CDR3 is 13 amino acids.

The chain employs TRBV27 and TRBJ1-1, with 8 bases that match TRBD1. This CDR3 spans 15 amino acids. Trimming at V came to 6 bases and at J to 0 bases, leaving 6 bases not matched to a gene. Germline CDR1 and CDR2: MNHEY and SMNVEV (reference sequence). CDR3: CASRATGAMNTEAFF. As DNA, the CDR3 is TGTGCCAGCAGAGCGACAGGGGCGATGAACACTGAAGCTTTCTTT.

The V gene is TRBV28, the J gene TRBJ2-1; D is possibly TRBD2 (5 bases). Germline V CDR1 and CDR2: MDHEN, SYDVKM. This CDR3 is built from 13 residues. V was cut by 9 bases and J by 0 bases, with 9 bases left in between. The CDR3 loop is CASTGSSYNEQFF. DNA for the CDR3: TGTGCCAGTACGGGGAGCTCCTACAATGAGCAGTTCTTC.

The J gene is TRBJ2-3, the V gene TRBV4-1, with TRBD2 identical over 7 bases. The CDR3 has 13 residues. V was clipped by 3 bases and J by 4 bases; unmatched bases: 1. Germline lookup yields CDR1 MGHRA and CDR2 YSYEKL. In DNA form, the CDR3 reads TGCGCCAGCAGCCAGCTAGCGGCAGATACGCAGTATTTT. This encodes CASSQLAADTQYF.

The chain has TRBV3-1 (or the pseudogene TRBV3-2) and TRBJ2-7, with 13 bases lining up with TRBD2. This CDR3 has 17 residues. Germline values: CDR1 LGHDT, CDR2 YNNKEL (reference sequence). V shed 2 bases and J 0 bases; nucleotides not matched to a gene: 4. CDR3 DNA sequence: TGTGCCAGCAGCCAAAGGCGGACTAGCGGGAGCTCCTACGAGCAGTACTTC. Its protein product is CASSQRRTSGSSYEQYF.

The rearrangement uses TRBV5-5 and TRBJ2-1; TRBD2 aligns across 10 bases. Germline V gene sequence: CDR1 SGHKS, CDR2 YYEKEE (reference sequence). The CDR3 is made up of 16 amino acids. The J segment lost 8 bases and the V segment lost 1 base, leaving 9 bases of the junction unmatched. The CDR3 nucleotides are TGTGCCAGCAGCTTGAAAAGCGGGAGGGGGGAGTATGAGCAGTTCTTC. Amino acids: CASSLKSGRGEYEQFF. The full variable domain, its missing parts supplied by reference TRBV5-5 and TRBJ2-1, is DAGVTQSPTHLIKTRGQQVTLRCSPISGHKSVSWYQQVLGQGPQFIFQYYEKEERGRGNFPDRFSARQFPNYSSELNVNALLLGDSALYLCASSLKSGRGEYEQFFGPGTRLTVL.

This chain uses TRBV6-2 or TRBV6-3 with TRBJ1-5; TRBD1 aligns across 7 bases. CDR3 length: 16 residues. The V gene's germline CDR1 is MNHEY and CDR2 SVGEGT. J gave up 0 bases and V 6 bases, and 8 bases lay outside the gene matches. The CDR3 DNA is TGTGCCAGCAGCTCCCGGGACAGTCCTAGCAATCAGCCCCAGCATTTT. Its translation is CASSSRDSPSNQPQHF.

CDR3 nucleotide sequence: TGTGCCAGTAGGAGGGACAGCTACACCGGGGAGCTGTTTTTT. It codes for CASRRDSYTGELFF. The chain combines TRBV19 with TRBJ2-2; 7 nucleotides align to TRBD1. CDR3 length: 14 amino acids. Germline V gene data show CDR1 as LNHDA and CDR2 as SQIVND (reference sequence). V lost 6 bases and J lost 3; bases outside the gene matches: 4. Supplemented by reference TRBV19 and TRBJ2-2, the full variable domain reads DGGITQSPKYLFRKEGQNVTLSCEQNLNHDAMYWYRQDPGQGLRLIYYSQIVNDFQKGDIAEGYSVSREKKESFPLTVTSAQKNPTAFYLCASRRDSYTGELFFGEGSRLTVL.

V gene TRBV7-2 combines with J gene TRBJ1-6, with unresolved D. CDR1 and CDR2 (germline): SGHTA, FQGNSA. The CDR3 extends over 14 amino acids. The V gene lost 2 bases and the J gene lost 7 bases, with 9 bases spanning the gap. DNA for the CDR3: TGTGCCAGCAGCTTAAGTCCCGGGAATTCACCCCTCCACTTT. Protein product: CASSLSPGNSPLHF.

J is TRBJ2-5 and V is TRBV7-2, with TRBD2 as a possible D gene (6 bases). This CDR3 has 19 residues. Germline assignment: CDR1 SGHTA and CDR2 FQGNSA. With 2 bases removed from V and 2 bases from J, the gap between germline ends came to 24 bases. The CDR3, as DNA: TGTGCCAGCAGCTTATCACCAGGCACCCGGGGGTTGAGACAAGAGACCCAGTACTTC. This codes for CASSLSPGTRGLRQETQYF. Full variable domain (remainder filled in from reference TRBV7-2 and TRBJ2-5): GAGVSQSPSNKVTEKGKDVELRCDPISGHTALYWYRQSLGQGLEFLIYFQGNSAPDKSGLPSDRFSAERTGGSVSTLTIQRTQQEDSAVYLCASSLSPGTRGLRQETQYFGPGTRLLVL.